This TCR beta chain was captured in a study of T-cell memory formation after mild COVID-19. In the study overall: Largely, the TCR clusters proved donor specific.

Germline-derived CDR1 and CDR2 are SGHTA and FQGTGA. Trimming shortened V by 3 bases and J by 9 bases, and 12 bases separated the two germline ends. This CDR3 is built from 14 residues. Study results and caveats: Clones that shrank (day 15 to 85) were balanced CD4/CD8, whereas later expanders leaned CD4+. Memory cells collected pre-infection included some clones that later responded, suggesting cross-reactive memory joined.

To note about this clonotype: Its specificity is unknown.

Constant-segment primers were used for 5'RACE, and the resulting TCR alpha and TCR beta cDNA libraries carried sample barcodes and UMIs. MiXCR, applied by TCRdb to the 5' RACE reads, yields one record per CDR3 protein. The sample carries approximately 490,000 distinct CDR3 sequences, just over 20% recorded once. V and J are TRBV7-3 and TRBJ1-6; D perhaps matches TRBD1 (5 bases). The origin of this receptor is an adult woman who had mild COVID-19 (a few samples of this study predate the infection). Cell type and time point are not known. The specimen was PBMCs or a T cell subset sorted from them (not recorded which). CDR3 amino acids: CASSFGGVSSPLHF. In DNA, the CDR3 is TGTGCCAGCAGCTTCGGGGGTGTTAGTTCACCCCTCCACTTT.